The T cell receptor (beta chain) described here comes from a study of naive and memory T cell subsets. Overall study findings and caveats: In naive cells, over 85% of TCR sequences were seen only once. In CD4 and CD8 cells, diversity dropped from naive through EMRA.

CMV status came from CD4+ T cell IFNgamma after overnight CMV lysate stimulation of fresh PBMCs. With regard to this clonotype: Its antigen is not identified.

Two oligonucleotides, mixed equimolar, formed the beta constant-region primer covering TRBC1 and TRBC2. Ligated cDNA was amplified by four rounds of PCR with nested alpha and beta constant-region primers and SP2. The cDNA 3' end received a ligated single-stranded oligonucleotide carrying the SP2 primer and a 12-nucleotide UMI. Each CDR3 protein gets one entry after TCRdb re-called the UMI-ligation and nested PCR reads with MiXCR. The sample lists about 120,000 distinct CDR3 sequences, just over 35% occurring once. The trim removed 6 bases at V and 9 bases at J, leaving 11 bases unmatched. The germline CDR1 and CDR2 sequences are MDHEN and SYDVKM. CDR3 size: 15 residues.

This rearrangement joins TRBV28 to TRBJ1-6, with TRBD1 identical over 7 bases. Source material: central memory CD4+ T cells from blood. The receptor comes from a human donor in good health. DNA for the CDR3: TGTGCCAGCAGCCCCCGGGACAGCAAAAGTTCACCCCTCCACTTT. Translating it yields CASSPRDSKSSPLHF. Filled out from reference TRBV28 and TRBJ1-6, the complete variable domain reads DVKVTQSSRYLVKRTGEKVFLECVQDMDHENMFWYRQDPGLGLRLIYFSYDVKMKEKGDIPEGYSVSREKKERFSLILESASTNQTSMYLCASSPRDSKSSPLHFGNGTRLTVT.